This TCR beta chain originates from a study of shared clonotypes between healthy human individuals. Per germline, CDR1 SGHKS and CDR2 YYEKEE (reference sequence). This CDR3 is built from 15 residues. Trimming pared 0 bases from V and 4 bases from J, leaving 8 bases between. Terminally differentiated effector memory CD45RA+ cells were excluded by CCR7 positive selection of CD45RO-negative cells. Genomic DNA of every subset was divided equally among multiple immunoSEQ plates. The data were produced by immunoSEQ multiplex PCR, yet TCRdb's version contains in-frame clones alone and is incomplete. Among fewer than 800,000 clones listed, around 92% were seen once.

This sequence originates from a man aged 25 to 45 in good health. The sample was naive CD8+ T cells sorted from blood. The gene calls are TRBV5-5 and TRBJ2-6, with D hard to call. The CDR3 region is CASSLEGTGANVLTF. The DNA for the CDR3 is TGTGCCAGCAGCTTGGAGGGAACCGGGGCCAACGTCCTGACTTTC.